A single sample gave rise to the 25 T cell receptor beta chains below, sequenced in a study of Ad26.COV2.S vaccination and SARS-CoV-2 variants. The repertoire was sequenced with immunoSEQ multiplex PCR; TCRdb's copy has only in-frame clones and lacks some. The repertoire has under 550,000 clones, roughly 90% of them found once; the top ten carry 3.6%. Noted treatment: roughly 18 received Ad26.COV2.S at low or high dose, single or two shots; about 5 received placebo; per-sample allocation not given. Day 63 after the first vaccine or placebo injection was the time point for sampling. The source was peripheral blood, collected in a trial of Ad26.COV2.S vaccine versus placebo. These receptors were taken from a person between 18 and 65 years old who received the Ad26.COV2.S COVID-19 vaccine or a placebo.

V and J are TRBV5-1 and TRBJ2-7; perhaps TRBD1 as D (6 bases). CDR1 SGHRS and CDR2 YFSETQ come from the germline V gene. The CDR3 is 13 residues long. V lost 7 bases to trimming and J lost 4 bases, with 15 bases between them. CDR3 region: CASRVRQGYEQYF. The CDR3 nucleotides read TGCGCCAGCCGCGTAAGGCAGGGGTACGAGCAGTACTTC.

The chain links TRBV5-4 to TRBJ1-1, with TRBD1 as a possible D gene (5 bases). This CDR3 comprises 14 residues. Per germline, CDR1 SGHNT and CDR2 YYREEE (reference sequence). Between the trimmed V and J ends, which lost 4 bases and 4 bases, there was a span of 14 bases. CDR3 in amino acids: CASSPGRAGTEAFF. For the CDR3, the DNA is TGTGCCAGCAGCCCTGGCAGGGCGGGCACTGAAGCTTTCTTT.

The chain recombines TRBV2 with TRBJ2-7, with 8 bases identical to TRBD1. CDR3 size: 15 residues. The trim removed 0 bases at V and 2 bases at J, leaving 3 bases unmatched. Germline V gene sequence: CDR1 SNHLY, CDR2 FYNNEI. CDR3: CASSEAGQAAYEQYF. The CDR3 coding sequence is TGTGCCAGCAGTGAAGCGGGACAGGCCGCCTACGAGCAGTACTTC. The variable domain in full, completed from reference TRBV2 and TRBJ2-7, reads EPEVTQTPSHQVTQMGQEVILRCVPISNHLYFYWYRQILGQKVEFLVSFYNNEISEKSEIFDDQFSVERPDGSNFTLKIRSTKLEDSAMYFCASSEAGQAAYEQYFGPGTRLTVT.

The CDR3 protein is CASSEGTGGYEQYF. CDR3 nucleotides: TGTGCCAGCAGCGAGGGGACAGGGGGCTACGAGCAGTACTTC. The genes are TRBV7-3 and TRBJ2-7, with 11 bases identical to TRBD1. V was clipped by 5 bases and J by 3 bases; unmatched bases: 3. Looked up from germline, CDR1 is SGHTA and CDR2 is FQGTGA. This CDR3 has 14 amino acids.

The chain recombines TRBV12-3 or TRBV12-4 with TRBJ1-2, with D possibly TRBD1 on 6 matching bases. Trimming took off 1 base at V and 6 bases at J, with 9 bases between the two ends. This CDR3 is 13 amino acids long. CDR3 in DNA: TGTGCCAGCAGTTTAGATAGGGGGAATGGCTACACCTTC. Translated: CASSLDRGNGYTF.

The genes are TRBV4-1 and TRBJ2-1, with TRBD2 matching 9 bases. CDR1 and CDR2 from the germline V gene are MGHRA and YSYEKL. This CDR3 has 19 amino acids. V lost 1 base and J lost 0; bases outside the gene matches: 10. DNA of the CDR3: TGCGCCAGCAGCCAAGGGCGGCTAGCGGGGTACCCCTCCTACAATGAGCAGTTCTTC. It specifies CASSQGRLAGYPSYNEQFF.

CDR3 DNA: TGTGCCAGCAGTTCAACAGAGGGGTCTTCCTACGAGCAGTACTTC. Translation: CASSSTEGSSYEQYF. The chain employs TRBV6-1 and TRBJ2-7, with D perhaps given as TRBD1 or TRBD2 (5 bases each). The germline CDR1 and CDR2 sequences are MNHNS and SASEGT. Trimming pared 5 bases from V and 1 base from J, leaving 15 bases between. The CDR3 extends over 15 amino acids.

The chain combines TRBV4-1 with TRBJ2-2, with D unresolved. The CDR3 runs 16 residues. CDR1 is MGHRA and CDR2 is YSYEKL in the germline V gene. V was shortened by 4 bases and J by 0 bases, with 12 bases between the two germline ends. CDR3 in amino acids: CASSLTAYTNTGELFF. For the CDR3, the DNA is TGCGCCAGCAGCCTTACAGCCTACACGAACACCGGGGAGCTGTTTTTT.

The chain employs TRBV6-5 and TRBJ1-6, with 7 bases that match TRBD1. The CDR3 covers 15 residues. After removal of 5 bases from V and 5 bases from J, the junction contained 6 bases not matched to a gene. Germline assignment: CDR1 MNHEY and CDR2 SVGAGI. In DNA, the CDR3 is TGTGCCAGCAGTACCGGGACAGTCCATAATTCACCCCTCCACTTT. As protein: CASSTGTVHNSPLHF.

This chain links TRBV27 with TRBJ2-1; D might be TRBD2 (6 bases). Trimming took 6 bases from V and 4 from J, leaving 10 bases between them. Looked up from germline, CDR1 is MNHEY and CDR2 is SMNVEV (reference sequence). This CDR3 is 13 amino acids long. CDR3 DNA: TGTGCCAGCAGGGGGGGACTTTACAATGAGCAGTTCTTC. The encoded protein is CASRGGLYNEQFF.

The rearrangement links TRBV4-1 to TRBJ1-5; TRBD1 agrees at 7 bases. CDR3 length: 15 residues. CDR1 and CDR2 from the germline V gene are MGHRA and YSYEKL. Losses at the gene ends were 0 bases for V and 7 bases for J; bases not matched to a gene: 6. This CDR3 is CASSQDRQGDQPQHF. Written as DNA, the CDR3 is TGCGCCAGCAGCCAAGATAGGCAGGGGGACCAGCCCCAGCATTTT.

This chain joins TRBV5-5 and TRBJ1-3; 9 bases match TRBD1. The CDR3 is 15 amino acids. CDR1 is SGHKS, CDR2 YYEKEE, per germline (reference sequence). The trim removed 3 bases at V and 3 bases at J, leaving 4 bases unmatched. In nucleotides, the CDR3 is TGTGCCAGCAGCTCAGACAGGGGGAGTGGAAACACCATATATTTT. Protein: CASSSDRGSGNTIYF. The complete variable domain, with remaining parts taken from reference TRBV5-5 and TRBJ1-3, reads DAGVTQSPTHLIKTRGQQVTLRCSPISGHKSVSWYQQVLGQGPQFIFQYYEKEERGRGNFPDRFSARQFPNYSSELNVNALLLGDSALYLCASSSDRGSGNTIYFGEGSWLTVV.

In its sample, this clone was seen many times. V usage is TRBV6-2 or TRBV6-3 and J usage is TRBJ2-3, with D hard to call. CDR1 MNHEY and CDR2 SVGEGT come from the germline V gene. The CDR3 sequence is 15 residues long. V shed 0 bases and J shed 3 bases, with 10 bases lying between them. This chain's CDR3 is CASSYSDGETDTQYF. CDR3 in DNA: TGTGCCAGCAGTTACTCGGACGGCGAGACAGATACGCAGTATTTT.

The chain is built from TRBV5-4 and TRBJ2-7, with 10 bases lining up with TRBD1. The CDR3 has 14 amino acids. With V trimmed by 3 bases and J by 12 bases, 12 bases remained unmatched. Germline loops: CDR1 SGHNT, CDR2 YYREEE (reference sequence). The CDR3 DNA is TGTGCCAGCAGCTCGCAATTCGGGACAGGGGAGGGGTACTTC. Translated: CASSSQFGTGEGYF.

The chain employs TRBV6-5 and TRBJ1-1; no definite D call. The CDR3 spans 15 residues. V lost 0 bases, J lost 1 base, and 9 bases lay in between. CDR1 is MNHEY, CDR2 SVGAGI, per germline. The CDR3, as DNA: TGTGCCAGCAGTTACTCGACACAGTCGAACACTGAAGCTTTCTTT. Translating it yields CASSYSTQSNTEAFF.

This rearrangement joins TRBV7-9 to TRBJ1-1, with TRBD1 matching 7 bases. The length of the CDR3 is 12 residues. The germline V gene has CDR1 SEHNR and CDR2 FQNEAQ (reference sequence). The junction had 2 bases not matched to a gene; V was cut back by 5 bases and J by 5 bases. DNA for the CDR3: TGTGCCAGCAGCGTGACAGGGACTGAAGCTTTCTTT. This encodes CASSVTGTEAFF. Supplemented by reference TRBV7-9 and TRBJ1-1, the full variable domain reads DTGVSQNPRHKITKRGQNVTFRCDPISEHNRLYWYRQTLGQGPEFLTYFQNEAQLEKSRLLSDRFSAERPKGSFSTLEIQRTEQGDSAMYLCASSVTGTEAFFGQGTRLTVV.

The V and J genes are TRBV7-6 and TRBJ1-2, with TRBD1 matching over 7 bases. Germline V CDR1 and CDR2: SGHVS, FNYEAQ. The CDR3 contains 12 residues. J gave up 6 bases and V 5 bases, and 3 bases lay outside the gene matches. The CDR3 region is CASSAGGNGYTF. In nucleotides, the CDR3 is TGTGCCAGCAGCGCAGGGGGTAATGGCTACACCTTC.

This clone was seen a single time. The chain links TRBV4-3 to TRBJ2-7; tentatively, D is TRBD1 or TRBD2 (7 bases each). From germline, CDR1 is LGHNA and CDR2 YSLEER. The V end lost 3 bases, the J end lost 6 bases, and 18 bases lay between the germline ends. The CDR3 consists of 15 residues. CDR3 residues: CASSHGAGGVGEQYF. The CDR3 coding sequence is TGCGCCAGCAGCCACGGGGCAGGGGGGGTAGGCGAGCAGTACTTC.

The table lists this clone with a few counts. V is TRBV6-5 and J is TRBJ1-2, with D maybe TRBD1 (6 bases). The germline CDR1 and CDR2 sequences are MNHEY and SVGAGI. V was clipped by 4 bases and J by 3 bases, with 12 bases between them. This CDR3 is built from 14 residues. The CDR3 bases are TGTGCCAGCAGTTCCACAGGGCCCTACTATGGCTACACCTTC. It codes for CASSSTGPYYGYTF.

This clone was seen a single time. The genes are TRBV30 and TRBJ1-5, with D hard to call. The ends were cut back, 0 bases at V and 7 bases at J, with 10 bases in the middle. The CDR3 contains 13 residues. Germline V gives CDR1 GTSNPN, CDR2 SVGIG (reference sequence). Written as DNA, the CDR3 is TGTGCCTGGAGTGTAGTCGATCGGCAGCCCCAGCATTTT. Protein: CAWSVVDRQPQHF. The full variable domain, its missing parts supplied by reference TRBV30 and TRBJ1-5, is SQTIHQWPATLVQPVGSPLSLECTVEGTSNPNLYWYRQAAGRGLQLLFYSVGIGQISSEVPQNLSASRPQDRQFILSSKKLLLSDSGFYLCAWSVVDRQPQHFGDGTRLSIL.

CDR3 bases: TGTGCCAGCAGCTTAGAGGACTATACCGAGCAGTTCTTC. It specifies CASSLEDYTEQFF. The chain joins TRBV7-2 to TRBJ2-1, with a possible D match to TRBD2 (6 bases). V was shortened by 1 base and J by 10 bases, with 11 bases between the two germline ends. Germline values: CDR1 SGHTA, CDR2 FQGNSA. This CDR3 region has 13 residues.

This clone was seen only once. The CDR3 region has the DNA TGTGCCACCAGCAGAGATTTGGAGGGGGGCAGGGAGACCCAGTACTTC. Protein sequence: CATSRDLEGGRETQYF. The chain couples TRBV15 to TRBJ2-5; TRBD1 or TRBD2 may be the D gene (6 bases each). V lost 0 bases and J lost 5, with 16 bases in between. Germline loops: CDR1 LNHNV, CDR2 YYDKDF (reference sequence). This CDR3 has 16 amino acids. The whole variable domain, filled in from reference TRBV15 and TRBJ2-5, reads DAMVIQNPRYQVTQFGKPVTLSCSQTLNHNVMYWYQQKSSQAPKLLFHYYDKDFNNEADTPDNFQSRRPNTSFCFLDIRSPGLGDTAMYLCATSRDLEGGRETQYFGPGTRLLVL.

This chain uses TRBV5-1 with TRBJ2-3; D is perhaps TRBD1 or TRBD2 (6 bases each). CDR3 length equals 17 residues. The ends were cut back, 0 bases at V and 1 base at J, with 15 bases in the middle. Germline-derived CDR1 and CDR2 are SGHRS and YFSETQ. CDR3 sequence reads: CASSLEVWGAGTDTQYF. Here the CDR3 DNA reads TGCGCCAGCAGCTTGGAAGTTTGGGGGGCGGGCACAGATACGCAGTATTTT.

The chain is built from TRBV20-1 and TRBJ1-2; D is possibly TRBD1 (6 bases). CDR1 and CDR2 (germline): DFQATT, SNEGSKA (reference sequence). The CDR3 covers 11 residues. V gave up 4 bases and J gave up 7 bases, with 10 bases separating them. For the CDR3, the DNA is TGCAGTGCTACCGGGACACTTGGCTACACCTTC. Translation: CSATGTLGYTF.

This sequence joins TRBV10-3 and TRBJ1-2, with 9 nucleotides matching TRBD1. The CDR3 covers 16 residues. Germline V CDR1 and CDR2: ENHRY, SYGVKD. V lost 5 bases to trimming and J lost 0 bases; unmatched junction nucleotides: 7. The CDR3 DNA reads TGTGCCATCAGTCGGGACAGGGACCGAGCTAACTATGGCTACACCTTC. Translating it yields CAISRDRDRANYGYTF.